The 5 T cell receptor beta chains in this list originate from one sample, sequenced in a study of T cell repertoires in cytomegalovirus infection. These receptors' antigens are unknown. TCRdb reprocessed the reads with MiXCR, giving one entry per CDR3 protein. The sample shows some 920,000 distinct CDR3 sequences, less than 40% of them seen only once. The input for sequencing was cultured CD8+ T cells from PBMCs, taken from culture after CMV antigen stimulation. The source is a human donor in good health (CMV status not recorded). Some clones in this sample may be carry-over from other donors' samples.

CDR3 nucleotides: TGTGCCAGCAGCCCGGACAGGGGGCATGAAAAACTGTTTTTT. Amino acids: CASSPDRGHEKLFF. The chain joins TRBV4-2 to TRBJ1-4; TRBD1 matches at 11 bases. This CDR3 is built from 14 residues. Germline lookup yields CDR1 LGHNA and CDR2 YNFKEQ. V lost 4 bases and J lost 6; bases outside the gene matches: 1.

In this sample, this clonotype turned up many times. This chain links TRBV7-6 with TRBJ2-6, with D uncertain. Germline V gene lookup returns CDR1 SGHVS and CDR2 FNYEAQ. V was trimmed by 0 bases and J by 0 bases, leaving 9 bases between them. The CDR3 is 17 amino acids. The CDR3: CASSLALGSSGANVLTF. The CDR3 DNA reads TGTGCCAGCAGCTTAGCCCTGGGCAGCTCTGGGGCCAACGTCCTGACTTTC.

The V gene is TRBV6-2 or TRBV6-3, the J gene TRBJ1-5, with 7 bases matching TRBD1. With V trimmed by 0 bases and J by 2 bases, 10 bases remained unmatched. The CDR3 runs to 18 residues. Germline assignment: CDR1 MNHEY and CDR2 SVGEGT. The CDR3 protein is CASSYSDRSVWGNQPQHF. As DNA, the CDR3 is TGTGCCAGCAGTTACTCGGACAGGTCCGTATGGGGCAATCAGCCCCAGCATTTT.

This clonotype was observed a handful of times. The genes are TRBV27 and TRBJ1-1; D possibly corresponds to TRBD1 (5 bases). Trimming shortened V by 7 bases and J by 3 bases, and 9 bases separated the two germline ends. Germline V gene data show CDR1 as MNHEY and CDR2 as SMNVEV (reference sequence). The length of the CDR3 is 12 residues. The CDR3 here is CASTGWDTEAFF. The CDR3 DNA follows: TGTGCCAGCACAGGGTGGGACACTGAAGCTTTCTTT.

This clonotype was seen only a few times. The chain combines TRBV7-2 with TRBJ2-3; 8 nucleotides agree with TRBD1. V gave up 2 bases and J gave up 4 bases; unmatched junction bases: 17. The germline gives CDR1 SGHTA, CDR2 FQGNSA. The CDR3 covers 19 residues. The DNA for the CDR3 is TGTGCCAGCAGCTTACGGTTCAGAGGCAGGGGGCTCGGGGCAGATACGCAGTATTTT. Translated: CASSLRFRGRGLGADTQYF. Full variable domain (remainder filled in from reference TRBV7-2 and TRBJ2-3): GAGVSQSPSNKVTEKGKDVELRCDPISGHTALYWYRQSLGQGLEFLIYFQGNSAPDKSGLPSDRFSAERTGGSVSTLTIQRTQQEDSAVYLCASSLRFRGRGLGADTQYFGPGTRLTVL.